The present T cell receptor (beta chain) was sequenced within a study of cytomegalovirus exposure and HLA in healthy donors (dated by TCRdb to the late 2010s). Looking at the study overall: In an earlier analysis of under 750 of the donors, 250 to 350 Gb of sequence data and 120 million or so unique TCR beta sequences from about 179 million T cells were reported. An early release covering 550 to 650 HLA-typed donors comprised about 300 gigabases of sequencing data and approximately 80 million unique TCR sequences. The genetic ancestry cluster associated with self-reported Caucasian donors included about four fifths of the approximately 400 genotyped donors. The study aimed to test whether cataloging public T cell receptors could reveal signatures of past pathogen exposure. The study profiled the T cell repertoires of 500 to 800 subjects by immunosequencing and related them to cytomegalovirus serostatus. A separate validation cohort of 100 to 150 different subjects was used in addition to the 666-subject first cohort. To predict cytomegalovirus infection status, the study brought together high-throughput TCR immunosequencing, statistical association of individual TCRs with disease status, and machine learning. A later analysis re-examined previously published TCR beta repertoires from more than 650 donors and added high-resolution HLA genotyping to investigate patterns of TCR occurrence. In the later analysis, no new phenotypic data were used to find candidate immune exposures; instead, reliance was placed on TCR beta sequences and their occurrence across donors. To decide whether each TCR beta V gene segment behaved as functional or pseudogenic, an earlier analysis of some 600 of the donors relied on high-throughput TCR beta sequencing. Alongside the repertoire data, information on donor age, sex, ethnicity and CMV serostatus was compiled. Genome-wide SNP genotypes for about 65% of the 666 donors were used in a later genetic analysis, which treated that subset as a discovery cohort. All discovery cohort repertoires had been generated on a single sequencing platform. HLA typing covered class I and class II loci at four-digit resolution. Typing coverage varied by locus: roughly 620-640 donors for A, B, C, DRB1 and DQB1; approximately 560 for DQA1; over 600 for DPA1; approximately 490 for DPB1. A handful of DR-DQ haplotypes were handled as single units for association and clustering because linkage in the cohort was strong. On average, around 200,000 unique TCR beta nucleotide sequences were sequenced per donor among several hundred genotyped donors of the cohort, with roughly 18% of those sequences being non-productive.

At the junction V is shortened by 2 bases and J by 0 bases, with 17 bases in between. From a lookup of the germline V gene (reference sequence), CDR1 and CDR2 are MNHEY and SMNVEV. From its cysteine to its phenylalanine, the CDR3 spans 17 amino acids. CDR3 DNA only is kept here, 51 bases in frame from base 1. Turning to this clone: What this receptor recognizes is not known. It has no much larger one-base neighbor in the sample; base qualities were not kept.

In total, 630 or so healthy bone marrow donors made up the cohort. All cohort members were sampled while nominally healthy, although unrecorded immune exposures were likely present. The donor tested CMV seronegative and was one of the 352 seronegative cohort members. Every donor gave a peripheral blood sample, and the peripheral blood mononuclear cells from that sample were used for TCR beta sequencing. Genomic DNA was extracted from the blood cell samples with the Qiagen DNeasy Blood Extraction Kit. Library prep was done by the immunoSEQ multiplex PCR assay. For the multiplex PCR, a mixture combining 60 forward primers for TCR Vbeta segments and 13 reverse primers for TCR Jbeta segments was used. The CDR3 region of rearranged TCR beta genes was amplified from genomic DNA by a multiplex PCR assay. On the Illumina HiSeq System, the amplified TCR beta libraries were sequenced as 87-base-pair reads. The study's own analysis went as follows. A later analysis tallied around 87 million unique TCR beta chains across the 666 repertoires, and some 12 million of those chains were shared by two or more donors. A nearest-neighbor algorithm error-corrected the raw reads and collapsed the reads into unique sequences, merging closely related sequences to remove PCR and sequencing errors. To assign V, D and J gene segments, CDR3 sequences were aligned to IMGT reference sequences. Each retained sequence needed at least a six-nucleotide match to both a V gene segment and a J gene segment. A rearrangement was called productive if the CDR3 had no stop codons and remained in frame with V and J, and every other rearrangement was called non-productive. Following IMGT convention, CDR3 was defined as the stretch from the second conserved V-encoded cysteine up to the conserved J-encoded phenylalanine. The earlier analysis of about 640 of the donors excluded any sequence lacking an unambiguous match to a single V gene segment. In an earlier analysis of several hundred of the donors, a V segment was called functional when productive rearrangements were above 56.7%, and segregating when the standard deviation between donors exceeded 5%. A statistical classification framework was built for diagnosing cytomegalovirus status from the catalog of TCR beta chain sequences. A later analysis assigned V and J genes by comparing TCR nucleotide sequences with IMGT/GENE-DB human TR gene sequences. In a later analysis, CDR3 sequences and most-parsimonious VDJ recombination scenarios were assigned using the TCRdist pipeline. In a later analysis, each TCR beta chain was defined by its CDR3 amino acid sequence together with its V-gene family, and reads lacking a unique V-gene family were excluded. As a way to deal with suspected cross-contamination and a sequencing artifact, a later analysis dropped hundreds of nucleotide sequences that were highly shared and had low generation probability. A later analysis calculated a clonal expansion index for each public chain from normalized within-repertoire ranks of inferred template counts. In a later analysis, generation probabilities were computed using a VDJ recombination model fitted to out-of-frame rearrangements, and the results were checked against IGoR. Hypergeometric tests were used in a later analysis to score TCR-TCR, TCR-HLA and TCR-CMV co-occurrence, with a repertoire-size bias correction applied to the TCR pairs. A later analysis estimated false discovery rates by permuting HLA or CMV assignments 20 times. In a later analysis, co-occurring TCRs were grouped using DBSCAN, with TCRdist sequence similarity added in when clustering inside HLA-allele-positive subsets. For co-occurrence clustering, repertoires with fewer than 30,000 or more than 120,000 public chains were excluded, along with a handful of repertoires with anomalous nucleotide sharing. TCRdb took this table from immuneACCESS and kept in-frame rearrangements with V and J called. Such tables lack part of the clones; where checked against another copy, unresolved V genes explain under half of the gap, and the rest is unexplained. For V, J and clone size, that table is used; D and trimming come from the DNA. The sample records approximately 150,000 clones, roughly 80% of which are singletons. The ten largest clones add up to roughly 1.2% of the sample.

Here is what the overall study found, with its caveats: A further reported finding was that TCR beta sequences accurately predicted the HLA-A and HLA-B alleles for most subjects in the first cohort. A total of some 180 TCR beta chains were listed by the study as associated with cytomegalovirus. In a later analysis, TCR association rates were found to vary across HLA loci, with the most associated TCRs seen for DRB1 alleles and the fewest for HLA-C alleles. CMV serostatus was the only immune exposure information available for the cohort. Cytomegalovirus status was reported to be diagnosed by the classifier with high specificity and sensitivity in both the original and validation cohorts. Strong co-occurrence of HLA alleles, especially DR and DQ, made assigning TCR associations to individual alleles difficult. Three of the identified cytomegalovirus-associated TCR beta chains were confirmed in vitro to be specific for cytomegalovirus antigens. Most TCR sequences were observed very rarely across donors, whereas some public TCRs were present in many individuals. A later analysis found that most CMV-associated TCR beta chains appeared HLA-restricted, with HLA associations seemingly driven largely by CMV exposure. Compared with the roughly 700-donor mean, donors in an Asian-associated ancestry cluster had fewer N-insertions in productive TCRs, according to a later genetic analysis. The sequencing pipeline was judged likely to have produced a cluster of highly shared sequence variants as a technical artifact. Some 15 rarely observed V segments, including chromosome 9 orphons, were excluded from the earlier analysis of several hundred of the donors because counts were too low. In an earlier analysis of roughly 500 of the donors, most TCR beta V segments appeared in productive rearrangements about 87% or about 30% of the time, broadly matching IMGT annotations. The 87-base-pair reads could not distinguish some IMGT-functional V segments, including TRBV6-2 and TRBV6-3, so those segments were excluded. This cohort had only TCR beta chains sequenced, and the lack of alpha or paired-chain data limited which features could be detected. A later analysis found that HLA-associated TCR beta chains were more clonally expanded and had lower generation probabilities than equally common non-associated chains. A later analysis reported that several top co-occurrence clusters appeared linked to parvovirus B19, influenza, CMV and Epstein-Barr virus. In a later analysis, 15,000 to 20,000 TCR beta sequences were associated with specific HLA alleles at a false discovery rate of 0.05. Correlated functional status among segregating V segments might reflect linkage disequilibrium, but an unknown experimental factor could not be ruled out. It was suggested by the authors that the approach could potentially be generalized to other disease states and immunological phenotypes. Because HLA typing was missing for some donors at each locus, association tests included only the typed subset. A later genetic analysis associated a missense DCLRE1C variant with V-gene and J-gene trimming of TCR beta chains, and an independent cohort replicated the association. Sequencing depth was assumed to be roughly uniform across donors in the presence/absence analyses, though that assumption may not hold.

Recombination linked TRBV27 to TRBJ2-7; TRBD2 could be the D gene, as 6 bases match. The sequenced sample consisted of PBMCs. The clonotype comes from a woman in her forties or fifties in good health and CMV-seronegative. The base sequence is TGTGCCAGCAGTTTAATATGGAGGGGAGAGACCTCCTACGAGCAGTACTTC. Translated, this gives CASSLIWRGETSYEQYF.